The source of this T cell receptor (beta chain) is a study of blood T cell repertoires in COVID-19. Study-level information: Acute and convalescent COVID-19 specimens originated in the United States, Italy and Spain. PBMCs, B-cell-depleted T cells, or T cells provided the cDNA or gDNA that made up the material.

The authors' processing: The assay estimated nucleated cells by amplifying reference gene primers. Sequenced by immunoSEQ multiplex PCR; TCRdb stores in-frame clones only, minus some. V and J calls and clone size are those listed in that table; D and trimming were worked out from the DNA. The sample lists over 200,000 clones, less than 90% occurring once. Sequences were obtained from peripheral blood. This TCR derives from a man aged 40-49 years with active or convalescent COVID-19.

Here the CDR3 reads CASSEGGRGVLEQYF. The CDR3 DNA reads as TGTGCCAGCAGCGAGGGTGGCAGGGGAGTTTTAGAGCAGTACTTC. The genes are TRBV9 and TRBJ2-7, with D possibly TRBD1 on 6 matching bases. The ends were cut back, 3 bases at V and 7 bases at J, with 20 bases in the middle. The CDR3 covers 15 residues. Germline lookup yields CDR1 SGDLS and CDR2 YYNGEE.